The 19 T cell receptor beta chains given below trace back to one sample, sequenced in a study of shared clonotypes between healthy human individuals. Here immunoSEQ multiplex PCR was the method, and the copy in TCRdb shows in-frame clones only, minus some. The data show about 2 million clones, about 95% seen once. The naive CD8 population came from CD45RO-negative cells selected for CCR7, without terminally differentiated effector memory CD45RA+ cells. Sequencing was done on a sample of naive CD8+ T cells sorted from blood. All receptors derive from a man between 18 and 35 years old in good health.

V usage is TRBV29-1 and J usage is TRBJ2-7, with 7 bases fitting TRBD1. In germline, CDR1 is SQVTM, CDR2 ANQGSEA. The CDR3 totals 15 residues. Trimming took 4 bases from V and 3 from J; bases not matched to a gene: 12. CDR3 DNA sequence: TGCAGCGTTGTGTTAGACTCCTCAGGGGGCTACGAGCAGTACTTC. This sequence encodes CSVVLDSSGGYEQYF.

The genes are TRBV27 and TRBJ1-2; D is ambiguous. The CDR3 length is 14 residues. CDR1 and CDR2 (germline): MNHEY, SMNVEV (reference sequence). Trimming stripped 7 bases from V and 4 bases from J, with 16 bases between. CDR3 bases: TGTGCCAGCACCCAGACGGGGAGCGGCTATGGCTACACCTTC. Its translation is CASTQTGSGYGYTF.

The chain employs TRBV6-5 and TRBJ1-4, with TRBD1 matching 9 bases. Germline V gene lookup returns CDR1 MNHEY and CDR2 SVGAGI. V gave up 5 bases and J gave up 6 bases; unmatched junction bases: 4. The CDR3 extends over 14 amino acids. The CDR3 nucleotides are TGTGCCAGCAGTAACAGGGGGCGCGATGAAAAACTGTTTTTT. Translated: CASSNRGRDEKLFF.

The chain joins TRBV9 to TRBJ2-7, with TRBD2 matching 7 bases. V lost 3 bases and J lost 3; bases outside the gene matches: 6. Germline loops: CDR1 SGDLS, CDR2 YYNGEE. The CDR3 is 14 residues long. This CDR3 is CASSGREVNYEQYF. CDR3 nucleotide sequence: TGTGCCAGCAGCGGCCGGGAGGTGAACTACGAGCAGTACTTC.

This chain connects TRBV28 to TRBJ2-2, with D perhaps TRBD1 (6 bases). V was shortened by 3 bases and J by 6 bases, with 8 bases between the two germline ends. The CDR3 contains 13 residues. In germline, CDR1 is MDHEN, CDR2 SYDVKM. Written as DNA, the CDR3 is TGTGCCAGCAGTTTCGAGGGGGCCGGGGAGCTGTTTTTT. As protein: CASSFEGAGELFF.

The V and J genes are TRBV10-1 and TRBJ2-1; 8 nucleotides align to TRBD1. With 10 bases clipped from V and 4 bases from J, the junction kept 9 bases outside the gene matches. There are 14 residues in the CDR3. Germline CDR1 and CDR2: WNHNN and SYGVQD (reference sequence). The CDR3 loop reads CANQTGTGYNEQFF. The CDR3 DNA follows: TGCGCCAACCAGACCGGGACAGGTTACAATGAGCAGTTCTTC.

This clone was observed a few times. The V gene is TRBV27, the J gene TRBJ2-7; 8 bases fit TRBD2. With V trimmed by 7 bases and J by 6 bases, 5 bases remained unmatched. The CDR3 consists of 12 residues. Germline V gene data show CDR1 as MNHEY and CDR2 as SMNVEV (reference sequence). This chain's CDR3 is CASTPREGEQYF. The CDR3 DNA follows: TGTGCCAGCACCCCCCGGGAGGGCGAGCAGTACTTC.

J is TRBJ2-5 and V is TRBV10-2; D not resolved. In germline, CDR1 is WSHSY, CDR2 SAAADI. V lost 4 bases, J lost 2 bases, and 8 bases lay in between. This CDR3 has 13 residues. The CDR3 coding sequence is TGCGCCAGCAGTGTAGGGCCACAAGAGACCCAGTACTTC. This gives the protein CASSVGPQETQYF.

J is TRBJ2-3 and V is TRBV7-6, with 11 nucleotides matching TRBD2. Germline V gene data show CDR1 as SGHVS and CDR2 as FNYEAQ. V gave up 5 bases and J gave up 2 bases; unmatched junction bases: 15. The CDR3 runs 19 residues. The CDR3 loop is CASSPLGPSGGSLTDTQYF. CDR3 coding DNA: TGTGCCAGCAGCCCCCTTGGCCCTAGCGGGGGGTCCCTCACAGATACGCAGTATTTT.

This clone is a singleton in its sample. CDR3 protein: CASTGVASYEQYF. CDR3 nucleotide sequence: TGTGCCAGCACAGGGGTCGCATCCTACGAGCAGTACTTC. This chain uses TRBV28 with TRBJ2-7; TRBD1 is a possible D gene (6 bases). This CDR3 region has 13 residues. The germline CDR1 and CDR2 sequences are MDHEN and SYDVKM. Trimming left V 7 bases short and J 1 base short, with 11 bases between.

The V call is TRBV14, the J call TRBJ2-7; 13 bases align to TRBD2. The trim removed 3 bases at V and 2 bases at J, leaving 1 base unmatched. The CDR3 consists of 15 residues. CDR1 is SGHDN, CDR2 FVKESK, per germline. The CDR3: CASSQTSGRPYEQYF. The DNA for the CDR3 is TGTGCCAGCAGCCAGACTAGCGGGAGGCCCTACGAGCAGTACTTC.

The genes are TRBV19 and TRBJ2-3; D gene uncertain. The CDR3 has 10 amino acids. Germline V gives CDR1 LNHDA, CDR2 SQIVND (reference sequence). Trimming removed 11 bases at V and 1 base at J, with 4 bases between. The CDR3, as DNA: TGTGCCGCACGCACAGATACGCAGTATTTT. It codes for CAARTDTQYF.

The rearrangement links TRBV15 to TRBJ2-5; D is undetermined. This CDR3 is built from 16 residues. V gave up 0 bases and J gave up 6 bases, with 17 bases separating them. The germline V gene has CDR1 LNHNV and CDR2 YYDKDF (reference sequence). In DNA form, the CDR3 reads TGTGCCACCAGCAGAGATTTAGGAGACACCTCCAAGACCCAGTACTTC. Protein sequence: CATSRDLGDTSKTQYF.

The chain combines TRBV12-5 with TRBJ2-5; either TRBD1 or TRBD2 may supply D (5 bases each). Germline loops: CDR1 LGHNT, CDR2 FRNRAP. CDR3 length: 14 amino acids. V lost 4 bases, J lost 5 bases, and 14 bases lay in between. CDR3 bases: TGTGCTAGTGGTTCACCGGGACCCTCGGAGACCCAGTACTTC. Translation gives CASGSPGPSETQYF.

The chain employs TRBV4-2 and TRBJ1-2; D perhaps matches TRBD1 (5 bases). The length of the CDR3 is 16 residues. V was pared by 2 bases and J by 7 bases, with 20 bases between. CDR1 LGHNA and CDR2 YNFKEQ come from the germline V gene. CDR3 loop: CASSQSPAGGDAGYTF. The CDR3, as DNA: TGTGCCAGCAGCCAAAGCCCTGCGGGGGGGGACGCTGGCTACACCTTC.

V gene TRBV11-2 combines with J gene TRBJ2-3, with D unclear. This CDR3 has 16 amino acids. Germline V lookup: CDR1 SGHAT, CDR2 FQNNGV. The germline V and J ends were trimmed by 5 bases and 2 bases, with 17 bases remaining between them. The CDR3 DNA sequence: TGTGCCAGCAGCCCCCCCCCGGGCCGGTACACAGATACGCAGTATTTT. It translates to CASSPPPGRYTDTQYF.

V and J are TRBV28 and TRBJ2-1; perhaps TRBD2 as D (6 bases). The CDR3 runs 14 residues. Germline CDR1 and CDR2: MDHEN and SYDVKM. The V end was cut by 8 bases, the J end by 3 bases, with 14 bases between. CDR3: CASRRGSLYNEQFF. In DNA form, the CDR3 reads TGTGCCAGCCGGCGGGGATCTCTCTACAATGAGCAGTTCTTC.

This chain links TRBV27 with TRBJ2-2; D gene uncertain. The CDR3 is made up of 14 amino acids. Germline CDR1 reads MNHEY; CDR2 reads SMNVEV (reference sequence). Trimming took 8 bases from V and 1 from J, leaving 11 bases between them. CDR3 in amino acids: CASRVGGNTGELFF. The CDR3 DNA sequence: TGTGCCAGCCGCGTGGGCGGGAACACCGGGGAGCTGTTTTTT.

The chain has TRBV18 and TRBJ2-7, with unresolved D. Trimming took off 2 bases at V and 4 bases at J, with 12 bases between the two ends. The CDR3 is 14 residues long. Germline assignment: CDR1 KGHSH and CDR2 LQKENI. CDR3 DNA: TGTGCCAGCTCACCAGACCAGTCGTCATACGAGCAGTACTTC. It specifies CASSPDQSSYEQYF.